One and the same sample provided the 29 T cell receptor beta chains below, sequenced in a study of shared clonotypes between healthy human individuals. Terminally differentiated effector memory CD45RA+ cells were excluded by CCR7 positive selection of CD45RO-negative cells. TCRdb keeps only in-frame clones here, not all; method: immunoSEQ multiplex PCR. The profile shows over 2 million clones, about 95% of them singletons. The sequencing input was naive CD8+ T cells sorted from blood. The source is a man aged 18-30 years in good health.

This clone was seen more than once but under ten times. This rearrangement joins TRBV4-3 to TRBJ2-1; perhaps TRBD2 as D (5 bases). The CDR3 covers 16 residues. The V end lost 0 bases, the J end lost 3 bases, and 12 bases lay between the germline ends. The germline V gene encodes CDR1 LGHNA and CDR2 YSLEER. The CDR3 sequence: CASSQDPTGGYNEQFF. CDR3 nucleotide sequence: TGCGCCAGCAGCCAAGACCCGACCGGAGGCTACAATGAGCAGTTCTTC.

V usage is TRBV6-5 and J usage is TRBJ2-7, with 8 bases matching TRBD1. The germline CDR1 and CDR2 sequences are MNHEY and SVGAGI. The length of the CDR3 is 14 residues. The ends lost 4 bases at V and 0 bases at J; junction bases unmatched: 2. CDR3 in DNA: TGTGCCAGCAGTTCACAGGGGGACTCCTACGAGCAGTACTTC. Its translation is CASSSQGDSYEQYF.

In this sample, this clone turned up once. Different DNA sequences within this sample yield the same CDR3. The chain uses TRBV7-9 and TRBJ2-7; D gene ambiguous. CDR3 size: 12 residues. The V end lost 1 base, the J end lost 2 bases, and 3 bases lay between the germline ends. The germline CDR1 and CDR2 sequences are SEHNR and FQNEAQ (reference sequence). CDR3 in DNA: TGTGCCAGCAGCTTAGAAGCCTACGAGCAGTACTTC. This encodes CASSLEAYEQYF.

This CDR3 reads CASLGDGELFF. CDR3 in DNA: TGCGCCAGCCTGGGGGACGGGGAGCTGTTTTTT. V gene TRBV4-1 combines with J gene TRBJ2-2, with D possibly called TRBD1 or TRBD2 (5 bases each). Germline V CDR1 and CDR2: MGHRA, YSYEKL. V lost 8 bases, J lost 7 bases, and 8 bases lay in between. The CDR3 extends over 11 amino acids.

With respect to this clone: The sample holds other DNA sequences that translate to the same CDR3. This rearrangement joins TRBV5-6 to TRBJ2-7; a possible D gene is TRBD2 (5 bases). The CDR3 has 14 amino acids. V was trimmed by 2 bases and J by 0 bases, leaving 9 bases between them. Germline V gene lookup returns CDR1 SGHDT and CDR2 YYEEEE. CDR3 sequence: CASSLAESSYEQYF. The CDR3 DNA reads as TGTGCCAGCAGCTTAGCGGAGAGCTCCTACGAGCAGTACTTC.

V is TRBV9 and J is TRBJ1-2; D unclear. Germline values: CDR1 SGDLS, CDR2 YYNGEE. There are 16 residues in the CDR3. V lost 0 bases to trimming and J lost 3 bases, with 15 bases between them. In nucleotides, the CDR3 is TGTGCCAGCAGCGTAGATTCGGGGTTCGGCCACTATGGCTACACCTTC. Amino acid sequence: CASSVDSGFGHYGYTF.

The chain employs TRBV4-1 and TRBJ1-4; D remains ambiguous. Germline loops: CDR1 MGHRA, CDR2 YSYEKL. Between the trimmed V and J ends, which lost 3 bases and 7 bases, there was a span of 12 bases. The CDR3 contains 14 residues. Here the CDR3 DNA reads TGCGCCAGCAGCCACCCCCGCTACGGTGAAAAACTGTTTTTT. Its translation is CASSHPRYGEKLFF.

The rearrangement uses TRBV6-4 and TRBJ2-1, with TRBD2 matching over 11 bases. The germline CDR1 and CDR2 sequences are MRHNA and SNTAGT. J was trimmed by 3 bases and V by 0 bases; bases with no gene match: 1. This CDR3 has 16 residues. Written as DNA, the CDR3 is TGTGCCAGCAGTGACTCTGGACTAGCGGGCTACAATGAGCAGTTCTTC. This sequence encodes CASSDSGLAGYNEQFF.

The count of this clone is one. The rearrangement links TRBV15 to TRBJ1-2; perhaps TRBD1 as D (5 bases). CDR3 length: 13 amino acids. V dropped 5 bases and J dropped 8 bases, with 15 bases sitting between them. CDR1 and CDR2 (germline): LNHNV, YYDKDF (reference sequence). For the CDR3, the DNA is TGTGCCACCAGCCCGAGGGGCCTCCTGGGCTACACCTTC. Protein sequence: CATSPRGLLGYTF.

This clone was detected once. V usage is TRBV28 and J usage is TRBJ2-1; 9 nucleotides agree with TRBD1. Germline V CDR1 and CDR2: MDHEN, SYDVKM. V lost 5 bases and J lost 4; bases outside the gene matches: 18. CDR3 length equals 19 residues. The CDR3 is CASSTPAISGTGLYNEQFF. CDR3 sequence (DNA): TGTGCCAGCAGTACCCCCGCTATCTCCGGGACAGGGCTGTACAATGAGCAGTTCTTC.

On this clone itself: Other DNA sequences of this sample code for an identical CDR3. This chain connects TRBV19 to TRBJ1-3, with 8 bases lining up with TRBD1. This CDR3 has 15 amino acids. Unmatched junction bases numbered 3, after V lost 5 bases and J lost 0 bases. Germline V gene data show CDR1 as LNHDA and CDR2 as SQIVND (reference sequence). The CDR3 nucleotides are TGTGCCAGTAGTCCCGGGACAGGCTCTGGAAACACCATATATTTT. Protein sequence: CASSPGTGSGNTIYF. Based on the CDR3 plus reference TRBV19 and TRBJ1-3, the full variable domain is DGGITQSPKYLFRKEGQNVTLSCEQNLNHDAMYWYRQDPGQGLRLIYYSQIVNDFQKGDIAEGYSVSREKKESFPLTVTSAQKNPTAFYLCASSPGTGSGNTIYFGEGSWLTVV.

The chain combines TRBV29-1 with TRBJ2-2, with D maybe TRBD2 (6 bases). Germline V CDR1 and CDR2: SQVTM, ANQGSEA. CDR3 size: 14 residues. Trimming took 6 bases from V and 3 from J, leaving 14 bases between them. The CDR3: CSVFRDFDTGELFF. The CDR3 region has the DNA TGCAGCGTCTTCCGGGACTTCGACACCGGGGAGCTGTTTTTT.

This sequence joins TRBV13 and TRBJ2-1; 9 bases line up with TRBD2. Trimming at V came to 3 bases and at J to 0 bases, leaving 3 bases not matched to a gene. Germline V lookup: CDR1 PRHDT, CDR2 FYEKMQ (reference sequence). The length of the CDR3 is 16 residues. CDR3 nucleotide sequence: TGTGCCAGCAGCTTCAGCGGGGGGAGCTCCTACAATGAGCAGTTCTTC. Encoded protein: CASSFSGGSSYNEQFF.

This rearrangement joins TRBV30 to TRBJ2-1; TRBD1 matches 10 bases. Germline-derived CDR1 and CDR2 are GTSNPN and SVGIG (reference sequence). This CDR3 is built from 13 residues. This CDR3 is CARQGASYNEQFF. The CDR3 DNA follows: TGTGCAAGACAGGGGGCATCTTACAATGAGCAGTTCTTC.

The chain has TRBV6-6 and TRBJ2-7; D is ambiguous. Germline V gene sequence: CDR1 MNHNY, CDR2 SVGAGI (reference sequence). The germline V and J ends were trimmed by 2 bases and 4 bases, with 12 bases remaining between them. There are 14 residues in the CDR3. This chain's CDR3 is CASSYLPRGYEQYF. CDR3 sequence (DNA): TGTGCCAGCAGTTACCTACCCCGAGGATACGAGCAGTACTTC.

The V gene is TRBV5-1, the J gene TRBJ2-7; 11 positions agree with TRBD2. From germline, CDR1 is SGHRS and CDR2 YFSETQ. After removal of 4 bases from V and 2 bases from J, the junction contained 5 bases not matched to a gene. There are 15 residues in the CDR3. CDR3 in DNA: TGCGCCAGCAGCCTAGCGGGAGGACGGGCCTACGAGCAGTACTTC. Residues: CASSLAGGRAYEQYF.

This sequence joins TRBV7-8 and TRBJ2-7; possibly TRBD1 for D (5 bases). The CDR3 loop spans 13 amino acids. Germline loops: CDR1 SGHVS, CDR2 FQNEAQ. V gave up 4 bases and J gave up 7 bases, with 14 bases separating them. The CDR3 nucleotides are TGTGCCAGCAGCTCTGACAGTCTTGGGGAGCAGTACTTC. Its translation is CASSSDSLGEQYF.

The J gene is TRBJ2-7, the V gene TRBV27; D perhaps matches TRBD1 (6 bases). In germline, CDR1 is MNHEY, CDR2 SMNVEV (reference sequence). The CDR3 length is 15 residues. Trimming removed 4 bases from V and 2 bases from J, with 15 bases in between. The CDR3 DNA sequence: TGTGCCAGCAGTTCTCAGATGGGGGCCCCCTACGAGCAGTACTTC. Translating gives CASSSQMGAPYEQYF.

This chain connects TRBV5-5 to TRBJ2-5; 8 positions agree with TRBD1. Per the germline V gene, CDR1 is SGHKS and CDR2 is YYEKEE (reference sequence). The CDR3 sequence is 17 residues long. J was trimmed by 2 bases and V by 1 base; bases with no gene match: 10. As DNA, the CDR3 is TGTGCCAGCAGCTTGATAGGCCTCAGGGGGCAGCAAGAGACCCAGTACTTC. This gives the protein CASSLIGLRGQQETQYF.

In DNA, the CDR3 is TGTGCCAGCAGCTCCATGCCGACAGGGTATCCCTATGGCTACACCTTC. It codes for CASSSMPTGYPYGYTF. This chain joins TRBV7-9 and TRBJ1-2; 7 positions match TRBD1. This CDR3 is 16 amino acids long. Germline-derived CDR1 and CDR2 are SEHNR and FQNEAQ (reference sequence). J gave up 4 bases and V 4 bases, and 12 bases lay outside the gene matches.

The V and J genes are TRBV28 and TRBJ2-7; tentative D call: TRBD2 (5 bases). Germline lookup yields CDR1 MDHEN and CDR2 SYDVKM. The ends were cut back, 1 base at V and 5 bases at J, with 18 bases in the middle. This CDR3 has 16 amino acids. The CDR3 nucleotides are TGTGCCAGCAGTTTATTCGAAGGCGGGTTGCAGGACGAGCAGTACTTC. Protein: CASSLFEGGLQDEQYF.

The rearrangement uses TRBV30 and TRBJ1-3; D remains ambiguous. Germline-derived CDR1 and CDR2 are GTSNPN and SVGIG (reference sequence). V lost 2 bases and J 4 bases, leaving 9 bases between the germline ends. This CDR3 contains 13 residues. CDR3 sequence reads: CAWSPPSGNTIYF. In DNA, the CDR3 is TGTGCCTGGAGTCCTCCTTCGGGAAACACCATATATTTT.

The chain is built from TRBV7-9 and TRBJ2-7; no clear D. CDR1 and CDR2 (germline): SEHNR, FQNEAQ (reference sequence). CDR3 length: 13 residues. The germline V and J ends were trimmed by 5 bases and 3 bases, with 11 bases remaining between them. The CDR3 loop reads CASSPVDYYEQYF. The CDR3, as DNA: TGTGCCAGCAGCCCGGTGGATTACTACGAGCAGTACTTC.

This clone was observed a single time. This chain joins TRBV6-5 and TRBJ1-2; D unresolved. Per the germline V gene, CDR1 is MNHEY and CDR2 is SVGAGI. V was pared by 2 bases and J by 7 bases, with 11 bases between. The CDR3 loop spans 13 amino acids. CDR3 DNA sequence: TGTGCCAGCAGTTACGGGGAACAAAGTGGCTACACCTTC. This encodes CASSYGEQSGYTF.

This chain joins TRBV7-9 and TRBJ2-7; D is undetermined. From germline, CDR1 is SEHNR and CDR2 FQNEAQ (reference sequence). The CDR3 covers 14 residues. The V gene lost 5 bases and the J gene lost 3 bases, with 14 bases spanning the gap. The CDR3 bases are TGTGCCAGCAGCCAATGGAAGGAAGGCTACGAGCAGTACTTC. Residues: CASSQWKEGYEQYF.

J is TRBJ1-2 and V is TRBV7-9; TRBD1 matches 8 bases. The V segment lost 0 bases and the J segment 8 bases; nucleotides outside the gene matches: 14. This CDR3 is built from 17 residues. The V gene's germline CDR1 is SEHNR and CDR2 FQNEAQ (reference sequence). Here the CDR3 DNA reads TGTGCCAGCAGCTTAGCCGTGGTCGGGACAGGCAACGTGGGCTACACCTTC. It codes for CASSLAVVGTGNVGYTF.

The chain links TRBV30 to TRBJ2-7, with no clear D. Trimming stripped 2 bases from V and 4 bases from J, with 12 bases between. The germline V gene encodes CDR1 GTSNPN and CDR2 SVGIG (reference sequence). The CDR3 has 13 residues. CDR3 loop: CAWSLSSPYEQYF. The CDR3 DNA sequence: TGTGCCTGGAGTCTATCGTCCCCATACGAGCAGTACTTC.

The chain has TRBV6-5 and TRBJ2-1; TRBD2 matches at 10 bases. CDR1 and CDR2 from the germline V gene are MNHEY and SVGAGI. The J segment lost 8 bases and the V segment lost 5 bases, leaving 6 bases of the junction unmatched. This CDR3 contains 14 residues. CDR3 sequence: CASSPSGSGDEQFF. The CDR3 DNA follows: TGTGCCAGCAGTCCTAGCGGGAGCGGGGATGAGCAGTTCTTC.

The chain uses TRBV5-5 and TRBJ2-7, with TRBD1 matching 7 bases. This CDR3 comprises 14 residues. V lost 0 bases, J lost 2 bases, and 2 bases stayed unmatched. Germline assignment: CDR1 SGHKS and CDR2 YYEKEE (reference sequence). CDR3 in DNA: TGTGCCAGCAGCTTGGAGGGGGCACCCTACGAGCAGTACTTC. It yields the protein CASSLEGAPYEQYF.